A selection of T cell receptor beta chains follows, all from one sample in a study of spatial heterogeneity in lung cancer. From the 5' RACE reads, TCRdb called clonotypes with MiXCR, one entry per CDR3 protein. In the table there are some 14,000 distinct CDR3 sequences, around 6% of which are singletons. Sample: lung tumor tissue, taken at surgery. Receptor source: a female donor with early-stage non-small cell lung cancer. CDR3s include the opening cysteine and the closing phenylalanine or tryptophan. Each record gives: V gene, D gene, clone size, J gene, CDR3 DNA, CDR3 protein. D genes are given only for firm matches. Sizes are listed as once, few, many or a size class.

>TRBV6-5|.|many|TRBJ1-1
TGTGCCAGCAGTTACGGACAGAGGGGCACTGAAGCTTTCTTT
CASSYGQRGTEAFF
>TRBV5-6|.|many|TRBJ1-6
TGTGCCAGCAGCTTCACGGCAGCAAATTCACCCCTCCACTTT
CASSFTAANSPLHF
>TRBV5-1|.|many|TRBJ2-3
TGCGCCAGCAGCTTGGACAGGGGCACAGATACGCAGTATTTT
CASSLDRGTDTQYF
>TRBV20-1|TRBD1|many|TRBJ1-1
TGCAGTGCGGCCGACAGGGTGGTAGGGGCTTTCTTT
CSAADRVVGAFF
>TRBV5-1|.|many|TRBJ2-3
TGCGCCAGCAGCTTGCGGCGGGGGCCGTTTGATACGCAGTATTTT
CASSLRRGPFDTQYF
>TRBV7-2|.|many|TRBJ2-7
TGTGCCAGCAGCTTATGGGGGGTTTACGAGCAGTACTTC
CASSLWGVYEQYF
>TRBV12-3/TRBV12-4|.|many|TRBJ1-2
TGTGCCAGCAGTTTAGTGGGCAGTTACTATGGCTACACCTTC
CASSLVGSYYGYTF
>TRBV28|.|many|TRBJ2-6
TGTGCCAGCAGGCCCTTCGGGGCCAGGTCTGGGGCCAACGTCCTGACTTTC
CASRPFGARSGANVLTF
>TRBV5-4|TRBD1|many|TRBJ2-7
TGTGCCAGCAGCCGGTTGACAGGGGGGACGTACGAGCAGTACTTC
CASSRLTGGTYEQYF
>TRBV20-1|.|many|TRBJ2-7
TGCACGGCAGAGGGCACCTCCTACGAGCAGTACTTC
CTAEGTSYEQYF
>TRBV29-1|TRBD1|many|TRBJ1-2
TGCAGCGTCCCCCAAAAGACAGGGAACTATGGCTACACCTTC
CSVPQKTGNYGYTF